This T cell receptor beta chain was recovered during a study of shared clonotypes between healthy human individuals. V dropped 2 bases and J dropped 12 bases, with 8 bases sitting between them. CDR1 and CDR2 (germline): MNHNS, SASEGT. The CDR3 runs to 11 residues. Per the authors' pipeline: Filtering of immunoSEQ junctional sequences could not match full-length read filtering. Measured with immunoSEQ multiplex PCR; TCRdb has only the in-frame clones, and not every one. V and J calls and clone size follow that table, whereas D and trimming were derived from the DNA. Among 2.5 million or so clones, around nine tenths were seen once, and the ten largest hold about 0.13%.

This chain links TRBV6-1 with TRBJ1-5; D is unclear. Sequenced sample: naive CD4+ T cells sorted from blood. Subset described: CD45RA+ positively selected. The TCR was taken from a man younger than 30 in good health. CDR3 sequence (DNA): TGTGCCAGCAGTGAATTCTCTATCCAGCATTTT. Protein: CASSEFSIQHF.